This TCR beta chain was documented in a study of CD8+ T cells in alopecia areata. This sample's treatment: oral pan-JAK inhibitor, 5-10 mg twice daily. Trimming at V came to 3 bases and at J to 0 bases, leaving 8 bases not matched to a gene. The CDR3 covers 17 residues. CDR1 is SGDLS, CDR2 YYNGEE, per germline. Reverse transcription of extracted RNA yielded cDNA, which provided the sequencing template. Sequenced by immunoSEQ multiplex PCR; TCRdb stores in-frame clones only, minus some. The sample yields roughly 100,000 clones, around 47% seen once. This clonotype originated in a human donor with alopecia areata. The source material was CD8+ T cells sorted from blood, sampled at week 24, from a patient treated with tofacitinib. The chain is built from TRBV9 and TRBJ1-3; 8 nucleotides align to TRBD1. CDR3 amino acids: CASSAPRTGSSGNTIYF. DNA for the CDR3: TGTGCCAGCAGCGCTCCCCGGACAGGGAGCTCTGGAAACACCATATATTTT.